This TCR beta chain is from a study of shared clonotypes between healthy human individuals. On the study more broadly: Researchers drew samples from two women and a few men aged 18 to 49. Overall study results and limits: Unshared clonotypes carried lower generation probabilities than those common to all four donors.

This clone was counted once. Its antigen is not known. Those who donated, Caucasian adults without exception, all lived in Nashville, Tennessee. The CDR3 runs to 15 residues. Germline V gives CDR1 MNHNS, CDR2 SASEGT. The V gene lost 5 bases and the J gene lost 0 bases, with 13 bases spanning the gap. Repertoires were generated with immunoSEQ multiplex PCR, while TCRdb's copy carries only in-frame clones and drops some. The table shows some 630,000 clones, with about three quarters occurring only once. The source is a woman aged 25 to 39 in good health. The chain combines TRBV6-1 with TRBJ1-1; D gene unclear. The sample taken for sequencing was memory CD4+ T cells sorted from blood. Indicated subset: CD45RA-negative fraction. CDR3 loop: CASSLHGLMNTEAFF. CDR3 bases: TGTGCCAGCAGTTTACACGGCCTCATGAACACTGAAGCTTTCTTT.